The 27 T cell receptor beta chains given below trace back to one sample, sequenced in a study of T cells after yellow fever vaccination (dated by TCRdb to between 2018 and 2021). Library generation was performed with 5' RACE. The instrument given in TCRdb is Illumina HiSeq 2500. In-frame beta chains were kept once TCRdb had trimmed the public reads at Q25 with fastp and called clones with MiXCR. Rows are combined by CDR3 protein, so each entry shows the most common genes and DNA. Recorded for this sample are 300,000 to 400,000 distinct CDR3 sequences; 8.5% to 10% of them occurred a single time. More than 15% of the sample is held by the ten biggest clonotypes. The treatment or condition label corresponds to: live attenuated yellow fever vaccine strain. The specimen was PBMCs, collected on the day of the first yellow fever vaccination. These receptors came from a young man who received the YFV17D yellow fever vaccine.

The genes are TRBV19 and TRBJ2-1; 9 positions agree with TRBD2. CDR1 and CDR2 from the germline V gene are LNHDA and SQIVND (reference sequence). Losses at the gene ends were 2 bases for V and 5 bases for J; bases not matched to a gene: 7. This CDR3 has 16 residues. In DNA, the CDR3 is TGTGCCAGTAGTATACTTGGGCTAGCGGGGCACAATGAGCAGTTCTTC. Translated: CASSILGLAGHNEQFF.

This clonotype has a handful of counts. This chain connects TRBV10-3 to TRBJ2-3; possibly TRBD1 or TRBD2 for D (6 bases each). V lost 3 bases, J lost 2 bases, and 12 bases lay in between. The CDR3 length is 15 residues. Germline V CDR1 and CDR2: ENHRY, SYGVKD. The CDR3 reads CAISDRGHVTDTQYF. The DNA of the CDR3 is TGTGCCATCAGTGATCGGGGGCACGTCACAGATACGCAGTATTTT.

This clonotype appeared a few times. The CDR3 spells CASSPRLGLAKNIQYF. For the CDR3, the DNA is TGTGCCAGCAGTCCGCGTCTTGGGTTGGCCAAAAACATTCAGTACTTC. The V and J genes are TRBV12-3 or TRBV12-4 and TRBJ2-4; no reliable D call. The length of the CDR3 is 16 residues. The V end lost 5 bases, the J end lost 1 base, and 15 bases lay between the germline ends.

This clonotype has more than one count but fewer than ten. The chain joins TRBV5-1 to TRBJ1-2; no clear D gene. This CDR3 is 15 amino acids long. Trimming pared 0 bases from V and 3 bases from J, leaving 12 bases between. Germline V gene data show CDR1 as SGHRS and CDR2 as YFSETQ. The CDR3 is CASSLALGYYYGYTF. CDR3 DNA: TGCGCCAGCAGCTTGGCCCTCGGGTATTACTATGGCTACACCTTC. The full variable domain, in which reference TRBV5-1 and TRBJ1-2 provide the parts outside the CDR3, is KAGVTQTPRYLIKTRGQQVTLSCSPISGHRSVSWYQQTPGQGLQFLFEYFSETQRNKGNFPGRFSGRQFSNSRSEMNVSTLELGDSALYLCASSLALGYYYGYTFGSGTRLTVV.

J is TRBJ2-2 and V is TRBV4-3; D perhaps matches TRBD1 (6 bases). The germline gives CDR1 LGHNA, CDR2 YSLEER. The CDR3 length is 16 residues. The V end was cut by 1 base, the J end by 7 bases, with 16 bases between. CDR3: CASSQAPQGLGGELFF. As DNA, the CDR3 is TGCGCCAGCAGCCAAGCCCCTCAGGGGTTGGGCGGGGAGCTGTTTTTT.

This chain joins TRBV19 and TRBJ1-6; no reliable D call. CDR3 size: 19 residues. Germline values: CDR1 LNHDA, CDR2 SQIVND (reference sequence). Trimming took 6 bases from V and 0 from J, leaving 21 bases between them. The DNA for the CDR3 is TGTGCCAGTAGCACGACTTGGACCCTTAGTGGCTCCTATAATTCACCCCTCCACTTT. It encodes CASSTTWTLSGSYNSPLHF.

The chain links TRBV15 to TRBJ2-6, with TRBD1 matching over 9 bases. This CDR3 region has 16 residues. The germline CDR1 and CDR2 sequences are LNHNV and YYDKDF (reference sequence). V was clipped by 3 bases and J by 3 bases; unmatched bases: 3. CDR3: CATSSGQGIGANVLTF. CDR3 coding DNA: TGTGCCACCAGCAGTGGACAGGGGATTGGGGCCAACGTCCTGACTTTC.

The chain joins TRBV12-3 or TRBV12-4 to TRBJ2-1, with TRBD2 identical over 12 bases. The CDR3 is 15 residues long. V trimming: 7 bases; J trimming: 3 bases; junction bases outside the gene matches: 4. CDR3 amino acids: CASITSGGFYNEQFF. CDR3 nucleotides: TGTGCCAGCATAACTAGCGGGGGGTTCTACAATGAGCAGTTCTTC.

The genes are TRBV18 and TRBJ1-1; 7 bases match TRBD1. V was clipped by 1 base and J by 6 bases; unmatched bases: 8. Per germline, CDR1 KGHSH and CDR2 LQKENI. The CDR3 consists of 15 residues. CDR3 sequence (DNA): TGTGCCAGCTCACCACTTAGGGGGCTCGTCGCTGAAGCTTTCTTT. Amino acids: CASSPLRGLVAEAFF.

This clonotype turned up a few times. The chain carries TRBV14 and TRBJ2-1; D is possibly TRBD2 (5 bases). V was trimmed by 0 bases and J by 10 bases, leaving 7 bases between them. Germline CDR1 and CDR2: SGHDN and FVKESK. The CDR3 totals 12 residues. The CDR3 spells CASSQDSEEQFF. Written as DNA, the CDR3 is TGTGCCAGCAGCCAAGATAGCGAGGAGCAGTTCTTC.

This clonotype appeared a few times. CDR3 coding DNA: TGCAGTGCTAGAGCTCTGATTGTAGCGGGGGGGTCCACAGATACGCAGTATTTT. Its translation: CSARALIVAGGSTDTQYF. This rearrangement joins TRBV20-1 to TRBJ2-3; 11 bases agree with TRBD2. CDR3 length: 18 residues. Germline CDR1 reads DFQATT; CDR2 reads SNEGSKA (reference sequence). V lost 1 base and J lost 2; bases outside the gene matches: 11.

V is TRBV4-2 and J is TRBJ2-1; perhaps TRBD1 as D (6 bases). CDR3 length equals 16 residues. Trimming pared 0 bases from V and 9 bases from J, leaving 18 bases between. Germline assignment: CDR1 LGHNA and CDR2 YNFKEQ. CDR3 region: CASSQEVSSGVSEQFF. CDR3 nucleotides: TGTGCCAGCAGCCAAGAAGTATCTTCAGGGGTGAGTGAGCAGTTCTTC.

This clonotype was observed at least ten times. The chain links TRBV14 to TRBJ2-7; a weak D match, TRBD1 (5 bases). Germline assignment: CDR1 SGHDN and CDR2 FVKESK. The CDR3 runs to 13 residues. V gave up 1 base and J gave up 5 bases, with 9 bases separating them. CDR3 region: CASSQAGSHEQYV. The CDR3 DNA reads as TGTGCCAGCAGCCAAGCAGGGTCCCACGAGCAGTACGTC.

The chain uses TRBV4-2 and TRBJ2-3; a weak D match, TRBD2 (5 bases). CDR3 size: 16 residues. Trimming took 5 bases from V and 0 from J, leaving 15 bases between them. CDR1 is LGHNA, CDR2 YNFKEQ, per germline. The CDR3 spells CASSFQSGISTDTQYF. CDR3 in DNA: TGTGCCAGCAGCTTTCAAAGCGGTATTAGCACAGATACGCAGTATTTT.

There are a few counts of this clonotype. The chain couples TRBV5-1 to TRBJ2-3; possibly TRBD2 for D (5 bases). The ends were cut back, 1 base at V and 1 base at J, with 10 bases in the middle. The CDR3 has 15 residues. Germline V gene sequence: CDR1 SGHRS, CDR2 YFSETQ. CDR3 nucleotides: TGCGCCAGCAGCTTGAAGCGGAGCGGCACAGATACGCAGTATTTT. Amino acids: CASSLKRSGTDTQYF.

The gene calls are TRBV10-3 and TRBJ2-7; D call uncertain. CDR3 length: 13 amino acids. Trimming shortened V by 7 bases and J by 2 bases, and 12 bases separated the two germline ends. Germline CDR1 reads ENHRY; CDR2 reads SYGVKD. CDR3 in amino acids: CAIIHDDTYEQYF. DNA of the CDR3: TGTGCCATCATTCATGACGACACCTACGAGCAGTACTTC.

This clonotype was seen many times. CDR3 DNA sequence: TGTGCCAGCAGCGAGGCGGGACGGGGAGGGCAGCCCCAGCATTTT. Amino acids: CASSEAGRGGQPQHF. The gene calls are TRBV9 and TRBJ1-5, with TRBD1 as a possible D gene (5 bases). Germline V gene lookup returns CDR1 SGDLS and CDR2 YYNGEE. V was shortened by 3 bases and J by 7 bases, with 17 bases between the two germline ends. The CDR3 has 15 amino acids.

This rearrangement joins TRBV9 to TRBJ2-2; D remains ambiguous. V gave up 4 bases and J gave up 3 bases, with 16 bases separating them. The CDR3 has 16 residues. Germline-derived CDR1 and CDR2 are SGDLS and YYNGEE. As DNA, the CDR3 is TGTGCCAGCAGCACCACACGACGAGACCACACCGGGGAGCTGTTTTTT. Its protein product is CASSTTRRDHTGELFF.

This clonotype was seen more than once but under ten times. The rearrangement joins TRBV9 to TRBJ1-6; 9 nucleotides agree with TRBD1. Trimming took 0 bases from V and 7 from J; bases not matched to a gene: 2. This CDR3 is built from 15 residues. Germline loops: CDR1 SGDLS, CDR2 YYNGEE. As DNA, the CDR3 is TGTGCCAGCAGCGTAGGGGACAGGGTCAATTCACCCCTCCACTTT. It yields the protein CASSVGDRVNSPLHF.

The rearrangement uses TRBV28 and TRBJ1-5, with D unresolved. V was cut by 3 bases and J by 0 bases, with 12 bases left in between. The CDR3 consists of 16 residues. Germline lookup yields CDR1 MDHEN and CDR2 SYDVKM. CDR3 sequence: CASSFTVYFSNQPQHF. The DNA of the CDR3 is TGTGCCAGCAGTTTTACGGTTTACTTTAGCAATCAGCCCCAGCATTTT. Complete variable domain (other parts from reference TRBV28 and TRBJ1-5): DVKVTQSSRYLVKRTGEKVFLECVQDMDHENMFWYRQDPGLGLRLIYFSYDVKMKEKGDIPEGYSVSREKKERFSLILESASTNQTSMYLCASSFTVYFSNQPQHFGDGTRLSIL.

This clonotype was observed at least ten times. The CDR3 sequence: CSVDSGGDTGELFF. Written as DNA, the CDR3 is TGCAGCGTTGACAGCGGGGGGGACACCGGGGAGCTGTTTTTT. V and J are TRBV29-1 and TRBJ2-2; TRBD2 matches at 10 bases. The V and J ends lost 3 bases and 3 bases, in that order; junction bases with no gene match: 1. Germline V gives CDR1 SQVTM, CDR2 ANQGSEA. The CDR3 sequence is 14 residues long.

This clonotype was seen a handful of times. The chain couples TRBV12-3 or TRBV12-4 to TRBJ2-7, with D possibly TRBD2 on 5 matching bases. V lost 1 base and J lost 2, with 21 bases in between. This CDR3 has 18 amino acids. The CDR3 nucleotides are TGTGCCAGCAGTTTAGGAGGTCCGGCAGCGGCGATCCCCTACGAGCAGTACTTC. It encodes CASSLGGPAAAIPYEQYF.

This clonotype was observed a few times. This chain uses TRBV12-3 or TRBV12-4 with TRBJ2-1, with 8 bases lining up with TRBD1. This CDR3 has 16 residues. The V and J ends lost 7 bases and 5 bases, in that order; junction bases with no gene match: 13. CDR3 DNA sequence: TGTGCCAGCACCCGTGAAGGGACAGGAGGCGACAATGAGCAGTTCTTC. This encodes CASTREGTGGDNEQFF.

This clonotype appeared many times. The rearrangement uses TRBV9 and TRBJ2-1; 11 positions match TRBD2. The CDR3 spans 15 residues. V lost 1 base and J lost 9; bases outside the gene matches: 6. Germline CDR1 and CDR2: SGDLS and YYNGEE. The CDR3 region has the DNA TGTGCCAGCAGCGTAATGACTAGCGGGGCGGGTGAGCAGTTCTTC. Translation gives CASSVMTSGAGEQFF.

The CDR3 protein is CASSQPGPLYEQYF. DNA for the CDR3: TGTGCCAGCAGTCAACCGGGACCCCTCTACGAGCAGTACTTC. The chain recombines TRBV12-3 or TRBV12-4 with TRBJ2-7, with D tentatively TRBD1 or TRBD2 (5 bases each). Between the trimmed V and J ends, which lost 5 bases and 3 bases, there was a span of 14 bases. The CDR3 is 14 amino acids.

The table lists this clonotype with a few counts. The gene calls are TRBV12-3 or TRBV12-4 and TRBJ1-6; D possibly corresponds to TRBD1 (5 bases). The CDR3 has 14 residues. V was shortened by 6 bases and J by 7 bases, with 13 bases between the two germline ends. CDR3 sequence (DNA): TGTGCCAGCAGAGACTACAGGACCAATTCACCCCTCCACTTT. It yields the protein CASRDYRTNSPLHF.

The V gene is TRBV20-1, the J gene TRBJ2-1; a weak D match, TRBD1 (5 bases). Germline CDR1 DFQATT, CDR2 SNEGSKA (reference sequence). V shed 3 bases and J shed 4 bases, with 22 bases lying between them. The CDR3 sequence is 17 residues long. The chain's CDR3 is CSARFPQGSKSYNEQFF. The CDR3 coding sequence is TGCAGTGCTAGGTTTCCGCAGGGTAGTAAGTCTTACAATGAGCAGTTCTTC.